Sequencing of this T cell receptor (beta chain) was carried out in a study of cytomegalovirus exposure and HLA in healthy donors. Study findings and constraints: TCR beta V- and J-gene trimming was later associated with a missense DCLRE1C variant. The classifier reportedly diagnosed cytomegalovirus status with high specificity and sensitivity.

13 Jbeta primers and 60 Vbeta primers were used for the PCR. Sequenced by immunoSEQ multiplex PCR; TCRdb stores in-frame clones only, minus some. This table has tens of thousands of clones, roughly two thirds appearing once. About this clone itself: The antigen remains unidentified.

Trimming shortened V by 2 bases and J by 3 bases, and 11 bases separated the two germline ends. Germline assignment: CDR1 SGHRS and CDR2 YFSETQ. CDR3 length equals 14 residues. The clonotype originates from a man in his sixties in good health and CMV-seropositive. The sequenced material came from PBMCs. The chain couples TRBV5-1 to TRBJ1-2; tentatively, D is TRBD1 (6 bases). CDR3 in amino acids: CASSFSGADYGYTF. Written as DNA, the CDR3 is TGCGCCAGCAGCTTTTCAGGGGCGGACTATGGCTACACCTTC.